Described below is a single T cell receptor delta chain sequence and its context. The antigen it binds to is not known. The record has no base qualities; no much larger clone is one base away. The same CDR3 arises from other DNA sequences in this sample as well. The sample was run on an Illumina MiSeq. In TCRdb, clones were called once more from the public reads by CATT, and rows of identical DNA were later combined. This sample has 10,000 or so delta-chain clones in its table, and approximately 3.6% of those were observed once. Approximately 9.3% of the sample is taken by the ten largest. This sample stems from a study of gamma-delta chains in newborns, infants, children (dated by TCRdb to between 2018 and 2021). Study-level background: In the study title, it is stated that polyclonal expansion of innate gammadelta T cells is driven by microbial exposure immediately after birth. How innate gammadelta T cell populations in human newborns were shaped by microbial exposure immediately after birth was investigated in the study.

CDR1 and CDR2 are read off the germline V gene as GEAIGNYY and EKD. The germline ends are 12 bases apart after V is trimmed by 3 bases and J by 2 bases. The CDR3 measures 14 amino acids from cysteine to phenylalanine. CDR3 DNA only is kept here, 42 bases in frame from base 1. The sequence joins TRDV2 to TRDJ1; a confident D gene designation cannot be given. The source material was blood. The clonotype was recovered from a child who was a newborn, infant or young child, either healthy, febrile or measles-vaccinated (not recorded which). CDR3 reads: CACDALRLTDKLIF. The nucleotides read TGTGCCTGTGACGCCCTGAGGTTGACCGATAAACTCATCTTT.